The T cell receptor (beta chain) described here comes from a study of T cells in Graves' hyperthyroidism and ophthalmopathy. Findings and caveats of the study: Blood also held most thyroid clonotypes expanded beyond 0.001. Ophthalmopathy was identified by the model a median about seven months ahead of onset. In simple terms, a model built on 13 V-J features told ophthalmopathy apart from stable hyperthyroidism.

The study defined stable Graves' hyperthyroidism as no ophthalmopathy progression within 18 months. A word on this clonotype: What it binds is not known. At one end the junction does not follow the germline gene, possibly because of a read error.

The CDR3 regions of TCR beta were amplified from RNA transcripts. HTBI primers were employed in a first-round RT-PCR of the TCR CDR3. TCRdb recomputed calls from the multiplex PCR reads with MiXCR, one row per CDR3 protein. The sample includes a few hundred thousand distinct CDR3 sequences, 46% of them seen just once. The CDR3 has 14 residues. The germline CDR1 and CDR2 sequences are SGHTA and FQGNSA. The source is a woman between 18 and 30 years old with Graves' hyperthyroidism. The chain combines TRBV7-2 with TRBJ1-2; unclear D gene. What was sequenced was peripheral blood or thyroid tissue (not recorded which). The CDR3 reads CASSVAVLNYGHTF. The CDR3 DNA follows: TGTGCCAGCAGCGTAGCGGTCCTCAACTATGGCCACACCTTC.